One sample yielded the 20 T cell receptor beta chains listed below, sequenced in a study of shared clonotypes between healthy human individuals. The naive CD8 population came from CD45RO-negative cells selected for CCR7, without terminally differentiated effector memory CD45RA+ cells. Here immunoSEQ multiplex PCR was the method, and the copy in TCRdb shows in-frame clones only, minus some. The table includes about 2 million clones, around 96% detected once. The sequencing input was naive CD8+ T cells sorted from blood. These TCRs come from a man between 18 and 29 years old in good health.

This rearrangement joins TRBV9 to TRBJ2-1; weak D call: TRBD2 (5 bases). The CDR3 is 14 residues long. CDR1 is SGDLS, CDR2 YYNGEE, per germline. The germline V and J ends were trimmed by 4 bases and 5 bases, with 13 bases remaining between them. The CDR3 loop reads CASSFGSVDNEQFF. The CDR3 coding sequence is TGTGCCAGCAGCTTTGGGAGTGTCGACAATGAGCAGTTCTTC.

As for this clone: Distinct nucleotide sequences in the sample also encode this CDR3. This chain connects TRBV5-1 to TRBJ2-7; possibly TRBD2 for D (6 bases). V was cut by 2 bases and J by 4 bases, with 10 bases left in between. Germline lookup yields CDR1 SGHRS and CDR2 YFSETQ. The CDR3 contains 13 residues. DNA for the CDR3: TGCGCCAGCAGCTTCGGGACTTCTTACGAGCAGTACTTC. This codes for CASSFGTSYEQYF.

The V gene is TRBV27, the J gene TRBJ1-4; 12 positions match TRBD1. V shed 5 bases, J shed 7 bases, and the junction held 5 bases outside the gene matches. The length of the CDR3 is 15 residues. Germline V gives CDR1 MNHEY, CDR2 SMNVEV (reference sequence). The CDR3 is CASSPGTGGVEKLFF. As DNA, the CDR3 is TGTGCCAGCAGTCCCGGGACAGGGGGCGTTGAAAAACTGTTTTTT.

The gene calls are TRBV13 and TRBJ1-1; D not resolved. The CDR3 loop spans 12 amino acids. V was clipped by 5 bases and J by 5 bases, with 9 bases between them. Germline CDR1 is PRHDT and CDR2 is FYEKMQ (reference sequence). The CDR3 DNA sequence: TGTGCCAGCAGCGAGGTGGGGACTGAAGCTTTCTTT. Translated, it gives CASSEVGTEAFF.

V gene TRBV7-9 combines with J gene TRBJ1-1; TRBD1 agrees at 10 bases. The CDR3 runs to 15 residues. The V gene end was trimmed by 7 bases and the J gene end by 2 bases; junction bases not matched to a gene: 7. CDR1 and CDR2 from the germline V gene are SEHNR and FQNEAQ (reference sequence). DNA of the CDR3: TGTGCCAGCAACCGGGACAGGGGAATAAACACTGAAGCTTTCTTT. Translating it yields CASNRDRGINTEAFF.

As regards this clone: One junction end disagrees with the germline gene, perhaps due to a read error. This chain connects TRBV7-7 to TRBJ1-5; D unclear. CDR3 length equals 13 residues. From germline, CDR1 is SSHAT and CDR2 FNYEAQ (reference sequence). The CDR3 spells CASSLNTNQPQHF. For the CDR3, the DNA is TGTGCTAGCAGCTTAAACACGAATCAGCCCCAGCATTTT.

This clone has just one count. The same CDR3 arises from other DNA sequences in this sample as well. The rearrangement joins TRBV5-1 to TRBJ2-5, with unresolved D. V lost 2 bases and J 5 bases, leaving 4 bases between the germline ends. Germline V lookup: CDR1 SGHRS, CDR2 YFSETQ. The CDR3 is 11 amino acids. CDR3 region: CASSLEETQYF. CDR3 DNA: TGCGCCAGCAGCTTAGAGGAGACCCAGTACTTC.

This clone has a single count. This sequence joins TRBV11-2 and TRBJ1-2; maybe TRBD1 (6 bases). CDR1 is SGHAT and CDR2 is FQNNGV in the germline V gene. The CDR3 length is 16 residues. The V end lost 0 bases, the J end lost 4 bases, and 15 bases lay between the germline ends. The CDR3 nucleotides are TGTGCCAGCAGCTTAGATATACCAGGGGATGTCTATGGCTACACCTTC. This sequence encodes CASSLDIPGDVYGYTF. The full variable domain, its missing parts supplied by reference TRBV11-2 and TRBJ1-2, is EAGVAQSPRYKIIEKRQSVAFWCNPISGHATLYWYQQILGQGPKLLIQFQNNGVVDDSQLPKDRFSAERLKGVDSTLKIQPAKLEDSAVYLCASSLDIPGDVYGYTFGSGTRLTVV.

CDR3 DNA sequence: TGCGCCAGCAGCCAAGATAGGGGAGAGTACGAGCAGTACTTC. As protein: CASSQDRGEYEQYF. The V and J genes are TRBV4-3 and TRBJ2-7, with D possibly called TRBD1 or TRBD2 (5 bases each). This CDR3 is built from 14 residues. CDR1 and CDR2 (germline): LGHNA, YSLEER. V was clipped by 0 bases and J by 4 bases, with 10 bases between them.

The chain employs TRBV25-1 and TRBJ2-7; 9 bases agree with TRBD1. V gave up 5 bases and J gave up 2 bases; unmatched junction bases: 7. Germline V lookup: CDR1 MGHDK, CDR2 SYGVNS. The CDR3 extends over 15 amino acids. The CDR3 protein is CASSPQRQGAYEQYF. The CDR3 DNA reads TGTGCCAGCAGTCCTCAGAGACAGGGGGCCTACGAGCAGTACTTC.

The CDR3 here is CASSLTSGGEDNEQFF. The CDR3 DNA reads TGTGCCAGCAGTTTGACTAGCGGGGGTGAGGACAATGAGCAGTTCTTC. The gene calls are TRBV6-5 and TRBJ2-1; 12 positions agree with TRBD2. Germline CDR1 is MNHEY and CDR2 is SVGAGI. This CDR3 is built from 16 residues. V was pared by 4 bases and J by 5 bases, with 6 bases of the junction left unmatched.

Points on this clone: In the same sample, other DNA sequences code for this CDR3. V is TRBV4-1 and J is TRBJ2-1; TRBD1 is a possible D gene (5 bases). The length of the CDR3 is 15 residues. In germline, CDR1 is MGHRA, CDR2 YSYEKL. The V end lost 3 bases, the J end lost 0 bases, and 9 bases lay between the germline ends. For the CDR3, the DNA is TGCGCCAGCAGCCAGGGGCCGAGCTCCTACAATGAGCAGTTCTTC. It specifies CASSQGPSSYNEQFF.

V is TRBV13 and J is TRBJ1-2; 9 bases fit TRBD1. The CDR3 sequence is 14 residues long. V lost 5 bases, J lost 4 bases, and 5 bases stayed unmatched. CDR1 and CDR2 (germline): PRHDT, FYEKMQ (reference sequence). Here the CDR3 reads CASSRGQGLYGYTF. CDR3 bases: TGTGCCAGCAGCCGCGGACAGGGGCTCTATGGCTACACCTTC.

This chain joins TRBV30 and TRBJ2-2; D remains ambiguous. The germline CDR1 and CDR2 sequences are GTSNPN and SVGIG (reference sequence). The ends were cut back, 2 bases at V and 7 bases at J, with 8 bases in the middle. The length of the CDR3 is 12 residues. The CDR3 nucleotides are TGTGCCTGGAGTCCTCGAGGCGGGGAGCTGTTTTTT. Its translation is CAWSPRGGELFF. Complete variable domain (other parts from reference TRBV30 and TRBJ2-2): SQTIHQWPATLVQPVGSPLSLECTVEGTSNPNLYWYRQAAGRGLQLLFYSVGIGQISSEVPQNLSASRPQDRQFILSSKKLLLSDSGFYLCAWSPRGGELFFGEGSRLTVL.

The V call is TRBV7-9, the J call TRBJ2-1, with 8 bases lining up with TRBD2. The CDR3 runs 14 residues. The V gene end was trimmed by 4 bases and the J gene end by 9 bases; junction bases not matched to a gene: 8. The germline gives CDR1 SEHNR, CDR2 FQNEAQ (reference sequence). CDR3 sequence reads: CASSSRVREGEQFF. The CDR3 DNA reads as TGTGCCAGCAGCTCGAGGGTACGGGAGGGTGAGCAGTTCTTC.

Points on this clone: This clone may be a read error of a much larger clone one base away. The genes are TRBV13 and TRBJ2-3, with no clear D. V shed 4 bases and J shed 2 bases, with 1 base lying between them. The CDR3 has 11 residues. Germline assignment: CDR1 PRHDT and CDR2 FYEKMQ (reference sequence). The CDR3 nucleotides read TGTGCCAGCAGCTACACAGATACGCAGTATTTT. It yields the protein CASSYTDTQYF.

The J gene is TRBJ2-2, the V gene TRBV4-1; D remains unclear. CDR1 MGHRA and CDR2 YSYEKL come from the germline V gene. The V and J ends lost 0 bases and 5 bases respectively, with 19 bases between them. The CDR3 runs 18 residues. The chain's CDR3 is CASSQDHARMVRTGELFF. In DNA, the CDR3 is TGCGCCAGCAGCCAAGACCACGCCAGGATGGTCAGGACCGGGGAGCTGTTTTTT.

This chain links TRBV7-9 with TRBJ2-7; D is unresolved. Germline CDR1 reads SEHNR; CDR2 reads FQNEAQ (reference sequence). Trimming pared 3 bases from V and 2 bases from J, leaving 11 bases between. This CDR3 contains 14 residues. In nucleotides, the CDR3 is TGTGCCAGCAGCTTCAGTGCCCCTCCCTACGAGCAGTACTTC. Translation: CASSFSAPPYEQYF.

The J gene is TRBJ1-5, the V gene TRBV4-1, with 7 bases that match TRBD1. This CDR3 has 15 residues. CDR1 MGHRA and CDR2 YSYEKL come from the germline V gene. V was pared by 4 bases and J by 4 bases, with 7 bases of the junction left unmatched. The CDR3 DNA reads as TGCGCCAGCAGCCCCACTCGACAGGGTAATCAGCCCCAGCATTTT. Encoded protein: CASSPTRQGNQPQHF.

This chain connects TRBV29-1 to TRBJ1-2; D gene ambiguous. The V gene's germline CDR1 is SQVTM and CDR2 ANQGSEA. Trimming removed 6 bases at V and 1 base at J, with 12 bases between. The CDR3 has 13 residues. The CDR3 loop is CSVLENHNYGYTF. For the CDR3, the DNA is TGCAGCGTATTAGAAAACCATAACTATGGCTACACCTTC.